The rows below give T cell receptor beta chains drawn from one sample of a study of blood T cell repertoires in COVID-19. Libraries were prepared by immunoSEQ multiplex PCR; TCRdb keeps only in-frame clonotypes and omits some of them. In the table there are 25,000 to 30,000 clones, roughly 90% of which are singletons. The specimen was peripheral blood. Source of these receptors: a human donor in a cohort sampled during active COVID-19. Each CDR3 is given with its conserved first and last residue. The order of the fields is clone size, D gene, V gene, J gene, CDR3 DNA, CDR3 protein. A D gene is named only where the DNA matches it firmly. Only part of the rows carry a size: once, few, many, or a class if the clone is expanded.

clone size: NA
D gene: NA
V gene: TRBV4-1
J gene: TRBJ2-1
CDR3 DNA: TGCGCCAGCAGCCAAGGGATCGGGGGGCTTCTTGAGCAGTTCTTC
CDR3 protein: CASSQGIGGLLEQFF

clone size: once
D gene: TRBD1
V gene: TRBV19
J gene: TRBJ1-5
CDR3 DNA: TGTGCCAGTAGTAGAACCGGGACAGCTAATCAGCCCCAGCATTTT
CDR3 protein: CASSRTGTANQPQHF

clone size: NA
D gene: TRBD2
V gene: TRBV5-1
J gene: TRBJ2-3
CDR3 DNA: TGCGCCAGCAGCACCGCTAGCGGCCACACAGATACGCAGTATTTT
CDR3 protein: CASSTASGHTDTQYF

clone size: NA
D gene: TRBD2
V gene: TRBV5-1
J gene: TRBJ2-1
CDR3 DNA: TGCGCCAGCAGCTTGCTGAGCGGGGGGGCCTGGGAGGATGAGCAGTTCTTC
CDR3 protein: CASSLLSGGAWEDEQFF

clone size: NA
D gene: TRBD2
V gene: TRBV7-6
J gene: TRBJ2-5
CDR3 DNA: TGTGCCAGCAGCTTAGGGCCTAGCGGGGGGGCCCAAGAGACCCAGTACTTC
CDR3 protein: CASSLGPSGGAQETQYF

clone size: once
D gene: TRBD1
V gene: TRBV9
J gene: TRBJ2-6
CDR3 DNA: TGTGCCAGCAGCTCAAAGGGGGCTACAGGGTTCTTGTCTGGGGCCAACGTCCTGACTTTC
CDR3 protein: CASSSKGATGFLSGANVLTF

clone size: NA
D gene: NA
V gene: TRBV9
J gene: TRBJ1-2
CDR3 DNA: TGTGCCAGCAGCCCGGGAGGGGGCTATGGCTACACCTTC
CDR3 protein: CASSPGGGYGYTF

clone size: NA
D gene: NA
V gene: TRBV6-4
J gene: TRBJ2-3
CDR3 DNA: TGTGCCAGCAGTGAGGCCTGGGGCAGGTCCACAGATACGCAGTATTTT
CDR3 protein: CASSEAWGRSTDTQYF

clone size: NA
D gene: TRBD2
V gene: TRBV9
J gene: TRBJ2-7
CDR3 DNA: TGTGCCAGCAGCGTAGACGGGCGGGGGGCATCCTACGAGCAGTACTTC
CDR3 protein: CASSVDGRGASYEQYF

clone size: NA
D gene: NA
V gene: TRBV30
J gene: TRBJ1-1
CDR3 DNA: TGTGCCTGGAGGTACGGGGGATCCACTGAAGCTTTCTTT
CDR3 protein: CAWRYGGSTEAFF

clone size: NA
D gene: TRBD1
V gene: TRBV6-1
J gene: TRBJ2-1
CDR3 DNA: TGTGCCAGCAGTGAAAAGGAAGGGGGCGGCGATGAGCAGTTCTTC
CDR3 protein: CASSEKEGGGDEQFF

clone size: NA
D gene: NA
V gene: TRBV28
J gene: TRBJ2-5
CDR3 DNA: TGTGCCAGCAGTTTAAACGGAGGTTGGGAGACCCAGTACTTC
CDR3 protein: CASSLNGGWETQYF

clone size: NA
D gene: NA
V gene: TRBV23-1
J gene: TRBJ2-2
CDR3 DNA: TGCGCCCCTAAGACAAACGCGAACACCGGGGAGCTGTTTTTT
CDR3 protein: CAPKTNANTGELFF

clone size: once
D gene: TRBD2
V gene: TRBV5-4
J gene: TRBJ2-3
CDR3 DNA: TGTGCCAGCAGCTTCCCGGCGGGGGATCGCACAGATACGCAGTATTTT
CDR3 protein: CASSFPAGDRTDTQYF

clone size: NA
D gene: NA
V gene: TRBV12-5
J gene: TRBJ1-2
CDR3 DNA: TGTGCTAGTAGTTTGGTAAGACAGGCGGCCGAGGGCTACACCTTC
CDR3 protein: CASSLVRQAAEGYTF

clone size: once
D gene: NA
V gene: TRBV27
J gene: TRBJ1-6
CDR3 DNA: TGTGCCAGCAGTTGGGCAGGGGTTAATTCACCCCTCCACTTT
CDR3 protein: CASSWAGVNSPLHF

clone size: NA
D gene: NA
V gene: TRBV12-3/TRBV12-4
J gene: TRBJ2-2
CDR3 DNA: TGTGCCAGCAGTTTGCGGCAGTCCGGGGAGCTGTTTTTT
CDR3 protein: CASSLRQSGELFF

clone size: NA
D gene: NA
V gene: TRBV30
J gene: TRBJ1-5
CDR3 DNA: TGTGCCTGGAGTGCAGGGCAAGATCAGCCCCAGCATTTT
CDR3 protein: CAWSAGQDQPQHF

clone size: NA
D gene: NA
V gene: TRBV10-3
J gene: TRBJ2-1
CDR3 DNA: TGTGCCATCAGTGGGGGGGAAAGACAGGGACCCTACAATGAGCAGTTCTTC
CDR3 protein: CAISGGERQGPYNEQFF